This T cell receptor (beta chain) was recovered during a study of T cell repertoires in cytomegalovirus infection. Across the whole study: Public TCR beta signatures were indicative of both CMV infection and a matching HLA type.

General study results and limits: HLA-C-restricted CMV-specific TCR beta clonotypes prevailed in the ex vivo response.

TCRdb reprocessed the reads via MiXCR and lists one record per CDR3 protein. There are approximately 180,000 distinct CDR3 sequences in the sample; approximately 9.7% occur only once, and about 4.2% lies in the top ten. In its sample, this clonotype was seen a few times. Its antigen is unidentified. The sample comprised PBMCs. The clonotype comes from a human donor in good health (CMV status not recorded). Some clones in this sample may be carry-over from other donors' samples.

CDR3 coding DNA: TGTGCCTGGAGGGGACAGTCAAACTATGGCTACACCTTC. As protein: CAWRGQSNYGYTF. The chain carries TRBV30 and TRBJ1-2; TRBD1 aligns across 7 bases. Germline V gives CDR1 GTSNPN, CDR2 SVGIG (reference sequence). The junction had 3 bases not matched to a gene; V was cut back by 3 bases and J by 2 bases. The CDR3 runs to 13 residues. The whole variable domain, filled in from reference TRBV30 and TRBJ1-2, reads SQTIHQWPATLVQPVGSPLSLECTVEGTSNPNLYWYRQAAGRGLQLLFYSVGIGQISSEVPQNLSASRPQDRQFILSSKKLLLSDSGFYLCAWRGQSNYGYTFGSGTRLTVV.